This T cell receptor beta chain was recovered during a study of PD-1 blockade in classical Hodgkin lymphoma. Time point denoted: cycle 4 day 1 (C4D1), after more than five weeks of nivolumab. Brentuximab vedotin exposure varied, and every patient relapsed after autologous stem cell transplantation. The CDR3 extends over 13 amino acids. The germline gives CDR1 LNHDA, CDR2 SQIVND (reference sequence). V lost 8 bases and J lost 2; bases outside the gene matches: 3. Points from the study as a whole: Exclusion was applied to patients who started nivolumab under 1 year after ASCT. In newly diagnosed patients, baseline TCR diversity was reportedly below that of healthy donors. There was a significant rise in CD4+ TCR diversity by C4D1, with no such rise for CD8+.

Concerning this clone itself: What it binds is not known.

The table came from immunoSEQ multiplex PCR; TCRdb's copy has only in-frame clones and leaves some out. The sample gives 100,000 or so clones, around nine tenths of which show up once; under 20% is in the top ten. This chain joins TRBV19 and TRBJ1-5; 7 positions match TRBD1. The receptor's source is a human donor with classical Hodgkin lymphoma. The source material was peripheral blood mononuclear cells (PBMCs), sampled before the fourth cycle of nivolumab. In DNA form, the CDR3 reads TGTGCCAGTCAGGGGGAAGGCAATCAGCCCCAGCATTTT. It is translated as CASQGEGNQPQHF.